Listed below are T cell receptor beta chains from one sample, sequenced in a study of somatic mutations in cytotoxic T cells in rheumatoid arthritis. Some clones are missing from TCRdb's copy, which holds only in-frame ones; the method was immunoSEQ multiplex PCR. The sample has 2,500 to 3,000 clones, approximately 62% seen once. Sequences were obtained from CD8+ T cells sorted from synovial fluid. The receptors derive from a young woman with rheumatoid arthritis. Both conserved end residues are part of each CDR3. The order of the fields is CDR3 protein, CDR3 DNA, V gene, D gene, J gene, clone size. D genes are given only for firm matches. The size entry is marked missing in some rows and otherwise reads once, few, many or a size class.

CASSQGYIASRADTQYF,TGCGCCAGCAGCCAAGGGTATATCGCTAGTAGAGCAGATACGCAGTATTTT,TRBV4-3,-,TRBJ2-3,once
CATIAGGSYNEQFF,TGTGCCACAATAGCGGGAGGCTCCTACAATGAGCAGTTCTTC,TRBV10-3,TRBD2,TRBJ2-1,once
CASSLRDYPYEQYF,TGTGCCAGCAGTCTCCGGGATTACCCCTACGAGCAGTACTTC,TRBV5-5,-,TRBJ2-7,-
CASSLGDTQYF,TGCGCCAGCAGCCTCGGGGATACGCAGTATTTT,TRBV10-2,-,TRBJ2-3,few
CASSPTGPNTEAFF,TGTGCCAGCAGCCCGACAGGGCCGAACACTGAAGCTTTCTTT,TRBV7-3,TRBD1,TRBJ1-1,-
CASSLKREGTDTQYF,TGTGCCAGCAGTTTAAAGCGGGAGGGCACAGATACGCAGTATTTT,TRBV27,TRBD2,TRBJ2-3,-
CAISELLDEQYF,TGTGCCATCAGTGAGCTGCTAGACGAGCAGTACTTC,TRBV10-3,-,TRBJ2-7,-
CASSRTESSYNEQFF,TGTGCCAGCAGTAGGACAGAAAGCTCCTACAATGAGCAGTTCTTC,TRBV28,-,TRBJ2-1,-
CASSLLSPILGEQYF,TGTGCCAGCAGTCTCCTATCCCCGATTCTCGGTGAGCAGTACTTC,TRBV27,-,TRBJ2-7,few
CASSPSEGYEQYF,TGTGCCAGCAGTCCATCTGAGGGCTACGAGCAGTACTTC,TRBV6-5,-,TRBJ2-7,-
CAWSGGQGASPLHF,TGTGCCTGGAGTGGAGGTCAGGGGGCCTCACCCCTCCACTTT,TRBV30,TRBD1,TRBJ1-6,once
CASSNGISAQYF,TGTGCCAGCAGCAACGGGATTAGCGCGCAGTATTTT,TRBV5-6,-,TRBJ2-3,-
CASSQAGTGISYEQYF,TGCGCCAGCAGCCAAGCCGGGACAGGGATCTCCTACGAGCAGTACTTC,TRBV4-1,TRBD1,TRBJ2-7,-
CASSVAPRGGEETQYF,TGTGCCAGCAGCGTAGCCCCGCGGGGGGGCGAAGAGACCCAGTACTTC,TRBV9,TRBD2,TRBJ2-5,-
CASSYNRDSWEQYF,TGTGCCAGCAGTTACAACCGCGATAGTTGGGAGCAGTACTTC,TRBV6-5,-,TRBJ2-7,-
CASSQGGQTEKLFF,TGCGCCAGCAGCCAAGGGGGACAGACAGAAAAACTGTTTTTT,TRBV4-3,TRBD1,TRBJ1-4,-
CASSPGTSGSYEQYF,TGTGCCAGCTCACCCGGGACTAGCGGTTCCTACGAGCAGTACTTC,TRBV18,TRBD2,TRBJ2-7,-
CASSLVLWGRPANEKLFF,TGTGCCAGCAGCTTAGTTCTCTGGGGGCGCCCCGCTAATGAAAAACTGTTTTTT,TRBV7-2,-,TRBJ1-4,-
CASKGGAWETQYF,TGTGCCAGCAAGGGGGGGGCATGGGAGACCCAGTACTTC,TRBV6-5,-,TRBJ2-5,-
CASSFFARRDYYNEQFF,TGTGCCAGCAGTTTCTTCGCCCGCAGGGACTATTACAATGAGCAGTTCTTC,TRBV28,TRBD2,TRBJ2-1,-
CASSSPIGGATGELFF,TGTGCCAGCAGCTCCCCCATTGGAGGGGCTACCGGGGAGCTGTTTTTT,TRBV9,-,TRBJ2-2,-
CSVGTFGRGDGGYTF,TGCAGCGTTGGAACCTTCGGCAGGGGGGATGGTGGCTACACCTTC,TRBV29-1,TRBD1,TRBJ1-2,few
CASSIGALEFF,TGTGCCAGTAGTATAGGGGCCCTGGAGTTCTTC,TRBV19,-,TRBJ2-1,-
CASQSSRTTLNTEAFF,TGTGCCAGCCAATCGAGCAGGACAACTTTAAACACTGAAGCTTTCTTT,TRBV19,-,TRBJ1-1,-
CASSLDLGGTTDTQYF,TGTGCCAGCAGCTTGGATCTGGGAGGGACAACAGATACGCAGTATTTT,TRBV5-4,-,TRBJ2-3,-
CASSSALRGTNEKLFF,TGTGCCAGCAGCTCAGCGCTTAGGGGAACTAATGAAAAACTGTTTTTT,TRBV7-2,-,TRBJ1-4,-
CASSIGGSSEAFF,TGTGCCAGTAGTATCGGGGGTAGCTCTGAAGCTTTCTTT,TRBV19,-,TRBJ1-1,large
CASSKARQGGSNQPQHF,TGTGCCAGCAGTAAGGCTCGACAGGGGGGGAGCAATCAGCCCCAGCATTTT,TRBV28,TRBD1,TRBJ1-5,-
CASSDMGSFYGYTF,TGTGCCAGCAGTGATATGGGCAGCTTCTATGGCTACACCTTC,TRBV2,-,TRBJ1-2,-
CASSLGGQGANYGYTF,TGTGCCAGCAGCTTAGGGGGACAGGGGGCGAATTATGGCTACACCTTC,TRBV7-2,TRBD1,TRBJ1-2,few
CASSFDRDEQYF,TGTGCCAGCAGTTTCGACAGGGACGAGCAGTACTTC,TRBV6-5,TRBD1,TRBJ2-7,-
CASSVVSRPDTQYF,TGTGCCAGCAGCGTAGTCAGTCGCCCCGATACGCAGTATTTT,TRBV9,-,TRBJ2-3,-
CASSRGTANTGELFF,TGTGCCAGCAGCAGAGGGACAGCGAACACCGGGGAGCTGTTTTTT,TRBV2,TRBD1,TRBJ2-2,-
CASSFTPANTGELFF,TGTGCCAGCAGCTTTACACCCGCGAACACCGGGGAGCTGTTTTTT,TRBV7-3,-,TRBJ2-2,large
CASSLTRPGTQYF,TGTGCCAGCAGTTTGACTAGGCCGGGAACCCAGTACTTC,TRBV27,-,TRBJ2-5,-
CASSSKQDNEQFF,TGTGCCAGCAGCTCGAAACAGGACAATGAGCAGTTCTTC,TRBV7-9,-,TRBJ2-1,-
CASSLGAGNNEQFF,TGTGCCAGCAGCTTAGGTGCGGGAAACAATGAGCAGTTCTTC,TRBV13,-,TRBJ2-1,-
CASSRDSFYTEAFF,TGCGCCAGCAGCCGGGACAGTTTTTACACTGAAGCTTTCTTT,TRBV4-3,TRBD1,TRBJ1-1,-
CATSRERGQGPYQPQHF,TGTGCCACCAGCAGAGAAAGGGGACAGGGCCCTTATCAGCCCCAGCATTTT,TRBV15,TRBD1,TRBJ1-5,large
CASSLYRVSSYNSPLHF,TGTGCCAGCAGTTTATACAGGGTTTCTTCCTATAATTCACCCCTCCACTTT,TRBV27,-,TRBJ1-6,-
CASSKMGAALQETQYF,TGTGCCAGCAGCAAGATGGGGGCAGCCTTACAAGAGACCCAGTACTTC,TRBV7-6,-,TRBJ2-5,-
CASSSLAGGQNEQFF,TGTGCCAGTAGTTCTTTAGCGGGAGGGCAAAATGAGCAGTTCTTC,TRBV19,TRBD2,TRBJ2-1,-
CASSHGLADSYNEQFF,TGTGCCAGCAGCCATGGACTAGCGGACTCCTACAATGAGCAGTTCTTC,TRBV5-7,TRBD2,TRBJ2-1,large
CAILSLRSGGSYEQYF,TGTGCCATCTTGAGTCTGCGGAGCGGGGGGTCCTACGAGCAGTACTTC,TRBV25-1,TRBD2,TRBJ2-7,-